This TCR beta chain was obtained from a study of cytomegalovirus exposure and HLA in healthy donors. Notes on the study in general: One variant, a missense change in DCLRE1C, was linked in a later analysis to TCR beta V- and J-gene trimming. A later analysis showed that HLA-associated TCR beta chains had undergone more clonal expansion than equally common others. Previously analyzed data showed that most TCR beta V segments were productive at a frequency of about 87% or about 30%.

The PCR made use of 60 Vbeta and 13 Jbeta primers. Under the authors' procedure: Roughly 11 million shared chains were among the roughly 80 million unique TCR beta chains that a later analysis counted. This table comes from immunoSEQ multiplex PCR, and its TCRdb copy is limited to in-frame clones, with some not included. Clone size and V and J calls were adopted from that table, with D and trimming inferred from the DNA. The sample holds about 210,000 clones; 60% to 80% are singletons and the top ten take approximately 2%. Germline V gene sequence: CDR1 LGHNA, CDR2 YNFKEQ. The CDR3 is 15 residues long. The V end lost 0 bases, the J end lost 4 bases, and 13 bases lay between the germline ends. About this clone itself: Its matching antigen is unknown.

The chain combines TRBV4-2 with TRBJ2-7; D may be TRBD1 (5 bases). This sequence originates from a male donor in good health and CMV-seronegative. The specimen sequenced was PBMCs. As DNA, the CDR3 is TGTGCCAGCAGCCAAGAAAAGGGGTACCTTTACGAGCAGTACTTC. Encoded protein: CASSQEKGYLYEQYF.